The clone carrying this TCR beta chain was observed once. Here immunoSEQ multiplex PCR was the method, and the copy in TCRdb shows in-frame clones only, minus some. Altogether 250,000 to 300,000 clones are present, around 90% being singletons, with the ten largest covering over 2%. This record comes from a study of blood T cell repertoires in COVID-19. Background on the study: Researchers got acute and convalescent COVID-19 samples from the United States, Italy and Spain. T cells, B-cell-depleted T cells, or PBMCs supplied cDNA or gDNA.

Germline trimming cut 0 bases from V and 2 bases from J; bases unmatched to any gene: 10. Per the germline V gene, CDR1 is SGHTA and CDR2 is FQGNSA. The CDR3 runs to 18 residues. The age range of participants was 18 to 89 years, with residence in about 25 US areas. Sequenced material: PBMCs or T cells enriched from blood (not recorded which). This chain uses TRBV7-2 with TRBJ2-7; 10 nucleotides line up with TRBD2. The sequence was collected from a woman aged 35 to 49 with acute COVID-19. In DNA form, the CDR3 reads TGTGCCAGCAGCTTAGCACCCCTTCTAGCGGGGGCTCCCTACGAGCAGTACTTC. This codes for CASSLAPLLAGAPYEQYF.